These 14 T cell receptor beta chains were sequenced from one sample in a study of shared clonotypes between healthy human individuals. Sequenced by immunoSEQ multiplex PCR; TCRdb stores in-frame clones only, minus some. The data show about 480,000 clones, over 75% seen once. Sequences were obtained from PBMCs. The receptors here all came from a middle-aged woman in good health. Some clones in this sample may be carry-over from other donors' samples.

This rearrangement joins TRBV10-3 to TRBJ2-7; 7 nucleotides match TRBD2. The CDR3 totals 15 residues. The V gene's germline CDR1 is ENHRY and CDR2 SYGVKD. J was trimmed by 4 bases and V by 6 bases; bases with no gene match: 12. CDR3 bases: TGTGCCATCAGGTTAGGAGGGGAGGGCGTTTACGAGCAGTACTTC. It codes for CAIRLGGEGVYEQYF.

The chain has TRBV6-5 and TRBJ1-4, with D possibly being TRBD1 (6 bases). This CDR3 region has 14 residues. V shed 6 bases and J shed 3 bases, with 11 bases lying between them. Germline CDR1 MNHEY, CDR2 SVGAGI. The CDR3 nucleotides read TGTGCCAGCAGACGGGACATCTCTAATGAAAAACTGTTTTTT. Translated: CASRRDISNEKLFF.

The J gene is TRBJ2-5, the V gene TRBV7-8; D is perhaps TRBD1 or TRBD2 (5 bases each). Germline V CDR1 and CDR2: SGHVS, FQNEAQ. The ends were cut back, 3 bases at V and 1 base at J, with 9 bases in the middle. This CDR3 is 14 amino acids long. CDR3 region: CASSFTGAQETQYF. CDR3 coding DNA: TGTGCCAGCAGCTTCACCGGGGCCCAAGAGACCCAGTACTTC. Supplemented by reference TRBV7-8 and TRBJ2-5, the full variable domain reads GAGVSQSPRYKVAKRGQDVALRCDPISGHVSLFWYQQALGQGPEFLTYFQNEAQLDKSGLPSDRFFAERPEGSVSTLKIQRTQQEDSAVYLCASSFTGAQETQYFGPGTRLLVL.

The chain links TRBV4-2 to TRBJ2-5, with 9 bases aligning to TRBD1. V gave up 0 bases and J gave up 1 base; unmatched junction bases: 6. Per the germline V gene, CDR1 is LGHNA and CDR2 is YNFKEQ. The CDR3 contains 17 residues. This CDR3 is CASSQDWGQGGQETQYF. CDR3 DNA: TGTGCCAGCAGCCAAGATTGGGGACAGGGAGGCCAAGAGACCCAGTACTTC.

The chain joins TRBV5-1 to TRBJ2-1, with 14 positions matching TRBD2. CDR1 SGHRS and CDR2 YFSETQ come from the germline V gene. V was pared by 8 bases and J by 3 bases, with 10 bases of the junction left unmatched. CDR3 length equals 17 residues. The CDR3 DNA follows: TGCGCCAGTGGGAGTGGACTAGCGGGAGGTGACTACAATGAGCAGTTCTTC. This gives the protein CASGSGLAGGDYNEQFF.

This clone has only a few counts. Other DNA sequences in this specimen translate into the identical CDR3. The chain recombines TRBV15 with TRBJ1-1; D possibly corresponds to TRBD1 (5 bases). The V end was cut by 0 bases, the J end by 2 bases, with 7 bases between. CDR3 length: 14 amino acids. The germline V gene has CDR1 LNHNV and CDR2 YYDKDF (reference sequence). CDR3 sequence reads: CATSRDGGNTEAFF. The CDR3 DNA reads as TGTGCCACCAGCAGAGATGGGGGAAACACTGAAGCTTTCTTT.

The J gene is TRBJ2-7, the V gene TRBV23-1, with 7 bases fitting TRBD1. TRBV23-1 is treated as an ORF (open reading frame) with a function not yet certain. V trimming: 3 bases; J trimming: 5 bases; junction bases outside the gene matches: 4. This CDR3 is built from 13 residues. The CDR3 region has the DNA TGCGCCAGCAGTCAGTCCGACAGGGACGAGCAGTACTTC. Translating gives CASSQSDRDEQYF.

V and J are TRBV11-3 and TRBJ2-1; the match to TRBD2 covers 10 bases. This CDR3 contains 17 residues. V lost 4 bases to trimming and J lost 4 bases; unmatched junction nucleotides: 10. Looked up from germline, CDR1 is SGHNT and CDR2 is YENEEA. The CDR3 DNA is TGTGCCAGCAGCTCCCACCCCACTAGCGGGACATACAATGAGCAGTTCTTC. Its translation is CASSSHPTSGTYNEQFF.

CDR3 nucleotides: TGTGCCAGCAGTTACTCTACAGGCTACACTGAAGCTTTCTTT. It encodes CASSYSTGYTEAFF. V usage is TRBV6-6 and J usage is TRBJ1-1; maybe TRBD1 (5 bases). The germline V gene has CDR1 MNHNY and CDR2 SVGAGI (reference sequence). CDR3 size: 14 residues. Trimming cost V 0 bases and J 3 bases, with 8 bases left between them.

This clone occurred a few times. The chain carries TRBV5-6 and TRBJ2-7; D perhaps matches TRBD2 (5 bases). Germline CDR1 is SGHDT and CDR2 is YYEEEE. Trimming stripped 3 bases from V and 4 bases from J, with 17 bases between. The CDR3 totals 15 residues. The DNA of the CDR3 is TGTGCCAGCAGCTCCATGGGCGGGCCATCTTACGAGCAGTACTTC. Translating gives CASSSMGGPSYEQYF.

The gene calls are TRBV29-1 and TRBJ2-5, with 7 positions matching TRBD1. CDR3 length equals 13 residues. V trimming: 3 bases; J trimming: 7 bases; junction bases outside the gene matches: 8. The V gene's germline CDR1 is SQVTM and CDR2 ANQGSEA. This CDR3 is CSVERQGDVTQYF. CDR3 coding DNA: TGCAGCGTTGAGAGGCAGGGGGATGTGACCCAGTACTTC. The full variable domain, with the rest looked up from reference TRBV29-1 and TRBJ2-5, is SAVISQKPSRDICQRGTSLTIQCQVDSQVTMMFWYRQQPGQSLTLIATANQGSEATYESGFVIDKFPISRPNLTFSTLTVSNMSPEDSSIYLCSVERQGDVTQYFGPGTRLLVL.

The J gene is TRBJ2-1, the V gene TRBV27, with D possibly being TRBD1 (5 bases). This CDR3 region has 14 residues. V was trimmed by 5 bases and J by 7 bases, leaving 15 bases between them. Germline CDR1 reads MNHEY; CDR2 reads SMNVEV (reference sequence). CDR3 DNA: TGTGCCAGCAGTCCACCAGGGAATTGGAATGAGCAGTTCTTC. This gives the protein CASSPPGNWNEQFF.

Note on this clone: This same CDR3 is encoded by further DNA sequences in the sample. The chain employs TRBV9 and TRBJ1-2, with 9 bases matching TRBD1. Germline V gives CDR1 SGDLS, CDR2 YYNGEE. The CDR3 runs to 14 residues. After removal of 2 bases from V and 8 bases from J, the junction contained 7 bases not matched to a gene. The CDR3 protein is CASSVTGGAGGYTF. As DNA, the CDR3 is TGTGCCAGCAGCGTCACAGGGGGCGCGGGGGGCTACACCTTC. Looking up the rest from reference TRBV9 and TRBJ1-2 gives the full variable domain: DSGVTQTPKHLITATGQRVTLRCSPRSGDLSVYWYQQSLDQGLQFLIQYYNGEERAKGNILERFSAQQFPDLHSELNLSSLELGDSALYFCASSVTGGAGGYTFGSGTRLTVV.

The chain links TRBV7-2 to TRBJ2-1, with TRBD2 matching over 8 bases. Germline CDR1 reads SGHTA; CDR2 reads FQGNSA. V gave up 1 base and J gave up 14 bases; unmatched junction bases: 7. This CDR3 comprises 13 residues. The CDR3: CASSLEGVTSEFF. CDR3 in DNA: TGTGCCAGCAGCTTAGAGGGGGTGACTAGCGAGTTCTTC.